This TCR beta chain was captured in a study of blood T cell repertoires in COVID-19. TCRdb's table, derived via immunoSEQ multiplex PCR, lists solely in-frame clones and lacks some. The sample contains around 260,000 clones, approximately 91% of which appear only once. The CDR3 is 15 amino acids. V lost 1 base, J lost 2 bases, and 3 bases stayed unmatched. Germline assignment: CDR1 SGHRS and CDR2 YFSETQ. The sequenced sample consisted of peripheral blood. The source of this sequence is a woman in her 40s who had recovered from COVID-19. The chain recombines TRBV5-1 with TRBJ2-5; TRBD1 matches 9 bases. CDR3 sequence reads: CASSLSGQGQETQYF. Here the CDR3 DNA reads TGCGCCAGCAGCTTGTCGGGACAGGGTCAAGAGACCCAGTACTTC.